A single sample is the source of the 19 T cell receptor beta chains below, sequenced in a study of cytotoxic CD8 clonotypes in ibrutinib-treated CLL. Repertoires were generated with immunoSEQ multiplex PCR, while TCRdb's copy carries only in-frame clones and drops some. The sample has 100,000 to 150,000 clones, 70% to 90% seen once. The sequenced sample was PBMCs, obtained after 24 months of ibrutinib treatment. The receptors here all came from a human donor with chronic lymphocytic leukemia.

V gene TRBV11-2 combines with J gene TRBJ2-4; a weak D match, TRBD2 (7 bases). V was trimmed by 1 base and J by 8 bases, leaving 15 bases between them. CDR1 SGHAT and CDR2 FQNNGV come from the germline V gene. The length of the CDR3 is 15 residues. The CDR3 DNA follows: TGTGCCAGCAGCTTAGGTGCGGGGGCGATGTACATTCAGTACTTC. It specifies CASSLGAGAMYIQYF.

The chain's CDR3 is CASSDVSGADQPQHF. The CDR3 bases are TGTGCCAGCAGTGATGTCTCGGGGGCGGATCAGCCCCAGCATTTT. The chain links TRBV2 to TRBJ1-5; D perhaps matches TRBD1 (6 bases). The V end lost 3 bases, the J end lost 5 bases, and 14 bases lay between the germline ends. The germline gives CDR1 SNHLY, CDR2 FYNNEI. This CDR3 has 15 residues.

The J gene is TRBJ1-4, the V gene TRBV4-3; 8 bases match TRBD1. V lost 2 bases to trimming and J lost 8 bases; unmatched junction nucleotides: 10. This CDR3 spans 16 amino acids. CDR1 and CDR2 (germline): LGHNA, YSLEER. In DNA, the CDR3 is TGCGCCAGCAGCCAATCCCGGGACAGGTGGTCCGAAAAACTGTTTTTT. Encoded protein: CASSQSRDRWSEKLFF.

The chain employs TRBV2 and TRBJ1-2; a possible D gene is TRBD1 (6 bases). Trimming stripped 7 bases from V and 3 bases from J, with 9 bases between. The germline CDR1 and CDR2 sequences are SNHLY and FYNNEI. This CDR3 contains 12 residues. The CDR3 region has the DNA TGTGCCAGCACGGACAGATACTATGGCTACACCTTC. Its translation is CASTDRYYGYTF.

The CDR3, as DNA: TGTGCCAGCAGTTTACCACAACCAGCTGCAGGGGACGGCTACACCTTC. It is translated as CASSLPQPAAGDGYTF. The chain links TRBV28 to TRBJ1-2; TRBD1 is a possible D gene (6 bases). This CDR3 spans 16 amino acids. Trimming stripped 2 bases from V and 8 bases from J, with 21 bases between. The germline CDR1 and CDR2 sequences are MDHEN and SYDVKM.

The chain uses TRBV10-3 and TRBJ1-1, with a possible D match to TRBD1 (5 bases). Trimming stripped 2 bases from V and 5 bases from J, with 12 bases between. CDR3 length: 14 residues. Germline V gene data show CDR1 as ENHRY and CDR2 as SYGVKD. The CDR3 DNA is TGTGCCATCAGTGAGCAGGGAGGTAGGACTGAAGCTTTCTTT. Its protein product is CAISEQGGRTEAFF.

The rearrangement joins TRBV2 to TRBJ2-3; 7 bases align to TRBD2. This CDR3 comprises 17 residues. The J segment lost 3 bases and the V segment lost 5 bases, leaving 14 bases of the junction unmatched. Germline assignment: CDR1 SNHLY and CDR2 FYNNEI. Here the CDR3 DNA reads TGTGCCAGCAGTCGGAGAGGGAGGGGCTGGGAAACAGATACGCAGTATTTT. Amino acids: CASSRRGRGWETDTQYF.

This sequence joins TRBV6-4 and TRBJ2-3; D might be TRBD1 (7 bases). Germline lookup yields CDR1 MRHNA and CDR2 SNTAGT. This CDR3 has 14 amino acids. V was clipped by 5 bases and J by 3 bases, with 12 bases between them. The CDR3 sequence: CASSLQGRTDTQYF. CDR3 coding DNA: TGTGCCAGCAGTCTACAGGGGAGGACAGATACGCAGTATTTT.

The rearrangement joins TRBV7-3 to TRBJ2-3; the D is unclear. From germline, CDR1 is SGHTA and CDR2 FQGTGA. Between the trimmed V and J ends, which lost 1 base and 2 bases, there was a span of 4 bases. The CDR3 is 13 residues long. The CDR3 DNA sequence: TGTGCCAGCAGCTTAAGCTTCACAGATACGCAGTATTTT. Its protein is CASSLSFTDTQYF.

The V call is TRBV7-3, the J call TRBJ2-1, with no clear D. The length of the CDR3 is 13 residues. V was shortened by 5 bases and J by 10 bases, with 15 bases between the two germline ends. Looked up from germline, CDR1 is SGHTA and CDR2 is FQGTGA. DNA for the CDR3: TGTGCCAGCAGCCCCGTGAGCGCTGGCGAGCAGTTCTTC. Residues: CASSPVSAGEQFF. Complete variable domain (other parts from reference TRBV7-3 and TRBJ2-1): GAGVSQTPSNKVTEKGKYVELRCDPISGHTALYWYRQSLGQGPEFLIYFQGTGAADDSGLPNDRFFAVRPEGSVSTLKIQRTERGDSAVYLCASSPVSAGEQFFGPGTRLTVL.

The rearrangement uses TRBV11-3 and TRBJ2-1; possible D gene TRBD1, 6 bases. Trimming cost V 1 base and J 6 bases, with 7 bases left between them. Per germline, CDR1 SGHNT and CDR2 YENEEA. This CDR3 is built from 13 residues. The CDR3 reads CASSLGTANEQFF. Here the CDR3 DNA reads TGTGCCAGCAGCTTAGGGACAGCCAATGAGCAGTTCTTC.

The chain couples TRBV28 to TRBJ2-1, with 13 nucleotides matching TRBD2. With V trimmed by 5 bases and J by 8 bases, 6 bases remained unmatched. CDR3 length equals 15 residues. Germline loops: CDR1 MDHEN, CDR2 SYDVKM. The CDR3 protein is CASSGGLAGLYEQFF. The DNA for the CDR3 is TGTGCCAGCAGTGGGGGACTAGCGGGACTCTATGAGCAGTTCTTC.

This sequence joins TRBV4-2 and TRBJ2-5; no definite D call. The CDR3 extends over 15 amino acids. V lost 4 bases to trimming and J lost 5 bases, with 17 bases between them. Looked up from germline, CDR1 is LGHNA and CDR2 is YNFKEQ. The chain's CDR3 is CASSPETRAAETQYF. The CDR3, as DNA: TGTGCCAGCAGCCCAGAGACCCGCGCCGCCGAGACCCAGTACTTC.

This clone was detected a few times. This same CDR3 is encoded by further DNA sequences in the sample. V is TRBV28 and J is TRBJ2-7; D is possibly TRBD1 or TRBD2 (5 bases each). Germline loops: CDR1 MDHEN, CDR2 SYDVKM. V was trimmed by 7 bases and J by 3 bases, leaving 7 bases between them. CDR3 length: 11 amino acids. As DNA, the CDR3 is TGTGCCAGCACTGGGGGCTACGAGCAGTACTTC. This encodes CASTGGYEQYF.

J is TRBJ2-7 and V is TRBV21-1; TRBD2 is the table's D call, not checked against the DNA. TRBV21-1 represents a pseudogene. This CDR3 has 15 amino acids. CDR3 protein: CASSKGRRSSYEQYF. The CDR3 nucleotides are TGTGCCAGCAGCAAAGGGAGGAGGAGCTCCTACGAGCAGTACTTC.

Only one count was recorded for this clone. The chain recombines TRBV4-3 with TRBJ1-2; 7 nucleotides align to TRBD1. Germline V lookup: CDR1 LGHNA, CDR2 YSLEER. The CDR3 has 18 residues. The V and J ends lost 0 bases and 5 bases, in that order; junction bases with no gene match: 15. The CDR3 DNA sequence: TGCGCCAGCAGCCAAGAAAGAGGAGGACAGGCCTGGGGGTATGGCTACACCTTC. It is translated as CASSQERGGQAWGYGYTF.

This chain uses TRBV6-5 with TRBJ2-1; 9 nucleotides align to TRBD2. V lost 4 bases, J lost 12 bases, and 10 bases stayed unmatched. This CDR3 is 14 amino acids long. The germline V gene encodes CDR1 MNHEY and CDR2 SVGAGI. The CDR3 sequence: CASSLAPAGGRQFF. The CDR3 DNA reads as TGTGCCAGCAGTTTGGCGCCCGCGGGGGGGAGGCAGTTCTTC.

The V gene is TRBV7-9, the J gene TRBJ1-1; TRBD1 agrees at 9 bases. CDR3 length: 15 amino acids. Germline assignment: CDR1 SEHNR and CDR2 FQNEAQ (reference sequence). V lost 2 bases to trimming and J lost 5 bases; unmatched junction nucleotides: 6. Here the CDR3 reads CASSLRTGEGTEAFF. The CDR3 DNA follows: TGTGCCAGCAGCTTAAGGACAGGGGAGGGAACTGAAGCTTTCTTT.

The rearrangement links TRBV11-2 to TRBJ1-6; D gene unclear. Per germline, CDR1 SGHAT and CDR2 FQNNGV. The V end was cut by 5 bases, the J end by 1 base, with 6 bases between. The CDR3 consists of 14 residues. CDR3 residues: CASSDVSYNSPLHF. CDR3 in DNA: TGTGCCAGCAGCGATGTGTCCTATAATTCACCCCTCCACTTT.